These 5 T cell receptor beta chains came from one sample sequenced in a study of Tregs in tolerant kidney transplant recipients. Measured with immunoSEQ multiplex PCR; TCRdb has only the in-frame clones, and not every one. The table has some 240,000 clones, about 80% seen once. Material for sequencing was CD4+ T cells from blood. These receptor sequences come from a human donor in good health.

The rearrangement uses TRBV7-7 and TRBJ2-2; the D gene is possibly TRBD1 (7 bases). V lost 5 bases, J lost 5 bases, and 18 bases lay in between. The CDR3 extends over 16 amino acids. Germline loops: CDR1 SSHAT, CDR2 FNYEAQ (reference sequence). CDR3 sequence: CASSPGGGGRTGELFF. For the CDR3, the DNA is TGTGCCAGCAGCCCAGGGGGTGGAGGGAGGACCGGGGAGCTGTTTTTT.

The chain joins TRBV10-2 to TRBJ2-7; tentative D call: TRBD1 (6 bases). Germline CDR1 reads WSHSY; CDR2 reads SAAADI. The V end lost 7 bases, the J end lost 0 bases, and 13 bases lay between the germline ends. The CDR3 is 14 residues long. The CDR3 coding sequence is TGCGCCAGCAAACAGACAGGCAGCTCCTACGAGCAGTACTTC. It specifies CASKQTGSSYEQYF.

The chain employs TRBV20-1 and TRBJ2-7, with D unresolved. V dropped 3 bases and J dropped 0 bases, with 3 bases sitting between them. Germline V gene sequence: CDR1 DFQATT, CDR2 SNEGSKA (reference sequence). The CDR3 is made up of 11 amino acids. The CDR3 sequence: CSARISYEQYF. The CDR3 coding sequence is TGCAGTGCTAGGATCTCCTACGAGCAGTACTTC.

The V gene is TRBV2, the J gene TRBJ1-3; TRBD1 matches 10 bases. V lost 9 bases, J lost 4 bases, and 9 bases stayed unmatched. Germline loops: CDR1 SNHLY, CDR2 FYNNEI. This CDR3 region has 15 residues. The CDR3: CASNFDRGRGNTIYF. The CDR3 DNA reads as TGTGCCAGTAATTTCGACAGGGGGCGAGGAAACACCATATATTTT.

The chain is built from TRBV7-9 and TRBJ1-4; 9 nucleotides line up with TRBD1. CDR3 size: 18 residues. The germline CDR1 and CDR2 sequences are SEHNR and FQNEAQ (reference sequence). With 2 bases clipped from V and 4 bases from J, the junction kept 11 bases outside the gene matches. CDR3 in DNA: TGTGCCAGCAGCTTATTGCGGGACAGGGCATATTATAATGAAAAACTGTTTTTT. It is translated as CASSLLRDRAYYNEKLFF.